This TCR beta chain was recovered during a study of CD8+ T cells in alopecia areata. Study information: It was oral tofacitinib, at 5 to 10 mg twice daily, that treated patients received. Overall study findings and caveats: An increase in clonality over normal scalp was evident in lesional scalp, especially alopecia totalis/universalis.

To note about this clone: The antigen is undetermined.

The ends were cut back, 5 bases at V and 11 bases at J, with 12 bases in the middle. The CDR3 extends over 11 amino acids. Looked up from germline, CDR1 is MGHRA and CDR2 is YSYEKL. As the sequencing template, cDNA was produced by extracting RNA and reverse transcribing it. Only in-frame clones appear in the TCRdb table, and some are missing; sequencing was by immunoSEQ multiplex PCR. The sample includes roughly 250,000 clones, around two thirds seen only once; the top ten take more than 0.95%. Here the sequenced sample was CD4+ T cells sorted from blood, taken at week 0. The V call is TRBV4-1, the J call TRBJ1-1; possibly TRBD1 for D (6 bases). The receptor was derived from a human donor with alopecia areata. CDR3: CASSFGGQAFF. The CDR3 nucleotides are TGCGCCAGCAGCTTCGGGGGGCAGGCTTTCTTT.